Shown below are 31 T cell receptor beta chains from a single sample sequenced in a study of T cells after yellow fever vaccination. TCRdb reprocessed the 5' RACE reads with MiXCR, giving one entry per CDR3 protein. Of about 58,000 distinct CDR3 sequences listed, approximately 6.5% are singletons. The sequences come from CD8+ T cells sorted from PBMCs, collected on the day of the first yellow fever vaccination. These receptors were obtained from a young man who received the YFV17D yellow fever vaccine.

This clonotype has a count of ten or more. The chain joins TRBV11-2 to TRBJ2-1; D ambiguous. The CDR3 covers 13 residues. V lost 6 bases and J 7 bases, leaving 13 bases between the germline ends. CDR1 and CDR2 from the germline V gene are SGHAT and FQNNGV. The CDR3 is CASRRIGFNEQFF. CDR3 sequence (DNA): TGTGCCAGCAGACGGATTGGGTTTAATGAGCAGTTCTTC.

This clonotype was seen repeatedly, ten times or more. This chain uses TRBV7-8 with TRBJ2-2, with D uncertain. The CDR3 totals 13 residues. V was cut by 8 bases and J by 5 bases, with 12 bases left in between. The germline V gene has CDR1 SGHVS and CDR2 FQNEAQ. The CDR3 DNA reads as TGTGCCAGCGCCCTTGAGTTTACCGGGGAGCTGTTTTTT. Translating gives CASALEFTGELFF.

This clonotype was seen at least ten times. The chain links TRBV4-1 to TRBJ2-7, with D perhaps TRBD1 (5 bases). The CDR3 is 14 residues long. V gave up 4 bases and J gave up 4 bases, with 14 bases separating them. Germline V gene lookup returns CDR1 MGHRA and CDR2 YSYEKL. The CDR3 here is CASSLRPGWYEQYF. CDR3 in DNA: TGCGCCAGCAGCCTGCGCCCAGGGTGGTACGAGCAGTACTTC.

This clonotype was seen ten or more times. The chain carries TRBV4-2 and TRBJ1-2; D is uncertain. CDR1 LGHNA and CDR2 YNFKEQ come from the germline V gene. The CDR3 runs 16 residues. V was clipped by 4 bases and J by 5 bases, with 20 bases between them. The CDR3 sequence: CASSPESSGLGYGYTF. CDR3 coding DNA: TGTGCCAGCAGCCCCGAATCTAGCGGTCTTGGTTATGGCTACACCTTC.

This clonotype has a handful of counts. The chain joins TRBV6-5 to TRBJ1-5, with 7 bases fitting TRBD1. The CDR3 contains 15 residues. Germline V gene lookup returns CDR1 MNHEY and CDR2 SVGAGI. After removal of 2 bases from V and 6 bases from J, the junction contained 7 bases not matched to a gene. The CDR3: CASSYGRGHSQPQHF. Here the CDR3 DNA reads TGTGCCAGCAGTTACGGGAGGGGGCACAGTCAGCCCCAGCATTTT.

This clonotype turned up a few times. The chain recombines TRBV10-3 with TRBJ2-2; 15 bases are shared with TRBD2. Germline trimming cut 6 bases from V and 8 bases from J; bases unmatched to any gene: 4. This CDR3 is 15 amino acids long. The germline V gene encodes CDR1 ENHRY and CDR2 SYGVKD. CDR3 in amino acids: CAISGTSGGKGELFF. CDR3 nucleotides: TGTGCCATCAGCGGGACTAGCGGGGGGAAGGGGGAGCTGTTTTTT.

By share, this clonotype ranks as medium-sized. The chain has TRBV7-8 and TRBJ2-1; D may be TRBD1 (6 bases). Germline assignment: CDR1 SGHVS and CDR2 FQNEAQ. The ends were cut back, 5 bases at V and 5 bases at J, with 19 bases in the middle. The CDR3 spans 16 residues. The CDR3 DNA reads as TGTGCCAGCAGCCCGGGGTTTGGGGACAAGAACAATGAGCAGTTCTTC. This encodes CASSPGFGDKNNEQFF.

DNA for the CDR3: TGTGCCACGGGGGCGGGGGACAGCAACACTGAAGCTTTCTTT. Its translation: CATGAGDSNTEAFF. V is TRBV12-3 or TRBV12-4 and J is TRBJ1-1; 7 bases fit TRBD1. The CDR3 length is 14 residues. Unmatched junction bases numbered 10, after V lost 10 bases and J lost 2 bases.

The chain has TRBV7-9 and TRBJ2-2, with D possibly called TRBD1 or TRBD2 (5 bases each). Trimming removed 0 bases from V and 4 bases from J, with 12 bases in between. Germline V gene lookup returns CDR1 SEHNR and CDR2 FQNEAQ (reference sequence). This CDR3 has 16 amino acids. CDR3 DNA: TGTGCCAGCAGCTTAGCCCCGGGGCAGGTCACCGGGGAGCTGTTTTTT. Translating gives CASSLAPGQVTGELFF.

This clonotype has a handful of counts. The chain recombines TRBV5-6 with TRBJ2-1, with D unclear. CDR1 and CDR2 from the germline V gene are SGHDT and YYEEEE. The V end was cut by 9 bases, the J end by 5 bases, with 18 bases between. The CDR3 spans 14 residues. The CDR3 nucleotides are TGTGCCATGGGCCCCGAGCGCCGGCACAATGAGCAGTTCTTC. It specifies CAMGPERRHNEQFF.

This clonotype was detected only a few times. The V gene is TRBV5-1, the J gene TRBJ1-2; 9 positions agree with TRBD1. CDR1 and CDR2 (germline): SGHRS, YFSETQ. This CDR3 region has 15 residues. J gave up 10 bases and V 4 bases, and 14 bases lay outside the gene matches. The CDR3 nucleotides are TGCGCCAGCAGCCCGTCAGGGACAGGGATTTCGGTCTACACCTTC. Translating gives CASSPSGTGISVYTF.

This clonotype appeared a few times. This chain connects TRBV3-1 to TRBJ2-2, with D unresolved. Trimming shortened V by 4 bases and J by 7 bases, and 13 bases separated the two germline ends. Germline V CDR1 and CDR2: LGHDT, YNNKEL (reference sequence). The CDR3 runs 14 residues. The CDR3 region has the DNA TGTGCCAGCAGCCCTCAGCCCTCCCTCGGGGAGCTGTTTTTT. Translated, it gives CASSPQPSLGELFF.

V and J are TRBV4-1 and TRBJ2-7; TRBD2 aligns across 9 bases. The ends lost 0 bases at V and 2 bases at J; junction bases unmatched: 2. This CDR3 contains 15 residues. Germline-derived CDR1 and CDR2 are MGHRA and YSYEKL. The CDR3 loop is CASSQDPSGAYEQYF. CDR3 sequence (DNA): TGCGCCAGCAGCCAAGACCCTAGCGGGGCCTACGAGCAGTACTTC.

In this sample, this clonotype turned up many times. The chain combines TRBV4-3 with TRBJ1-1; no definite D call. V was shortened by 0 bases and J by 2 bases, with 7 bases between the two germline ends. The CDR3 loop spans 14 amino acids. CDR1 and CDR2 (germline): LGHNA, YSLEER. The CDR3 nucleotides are TGCGCCAGCAGCCAAGATCGGAGAAACACTGAAGCTTTCTTT. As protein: CASSQDRRNTEAFF.

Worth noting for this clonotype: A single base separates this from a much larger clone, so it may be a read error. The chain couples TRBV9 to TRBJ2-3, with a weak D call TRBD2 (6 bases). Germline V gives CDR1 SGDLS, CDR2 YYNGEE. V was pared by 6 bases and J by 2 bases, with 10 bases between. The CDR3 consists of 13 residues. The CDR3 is CASTAGYTDTQYF. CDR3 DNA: TGTGCCAGCACGGCGGGGTACACAGATACGCAGTATTTT.

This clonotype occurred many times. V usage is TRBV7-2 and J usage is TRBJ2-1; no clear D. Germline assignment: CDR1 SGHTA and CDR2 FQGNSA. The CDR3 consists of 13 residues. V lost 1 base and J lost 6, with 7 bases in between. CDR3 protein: CASSLEGSNEQFF. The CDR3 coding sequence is TGTGCCAGCAGCTTAGAAGGGTCCAATGAGCAGTTCTTC.

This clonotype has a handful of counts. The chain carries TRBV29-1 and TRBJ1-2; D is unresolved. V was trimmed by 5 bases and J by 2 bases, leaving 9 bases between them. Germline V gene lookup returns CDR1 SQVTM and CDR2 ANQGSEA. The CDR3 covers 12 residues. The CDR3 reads CSVKMQNYGYTF. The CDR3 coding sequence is TGCAGCGTTAAGATGCAAAACTATGGCTACACCTTC.

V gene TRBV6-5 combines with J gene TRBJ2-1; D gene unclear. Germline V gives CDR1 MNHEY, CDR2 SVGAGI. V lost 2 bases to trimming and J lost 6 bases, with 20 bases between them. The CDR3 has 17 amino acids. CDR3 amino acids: CASSYAKVDPWGNEQFF. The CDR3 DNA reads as TGTGCCAGCAGTTACGCGAAAGTGGATCCCTGGGGCAATGAGCAGTTCTTC.

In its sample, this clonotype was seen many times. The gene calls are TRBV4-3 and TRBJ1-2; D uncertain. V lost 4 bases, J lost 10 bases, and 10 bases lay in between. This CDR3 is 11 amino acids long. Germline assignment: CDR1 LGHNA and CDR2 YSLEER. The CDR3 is CASSPGSYYTF. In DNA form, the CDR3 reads TGCGCCAGCAGCCCAGGTTCCTACTACACCTTC.

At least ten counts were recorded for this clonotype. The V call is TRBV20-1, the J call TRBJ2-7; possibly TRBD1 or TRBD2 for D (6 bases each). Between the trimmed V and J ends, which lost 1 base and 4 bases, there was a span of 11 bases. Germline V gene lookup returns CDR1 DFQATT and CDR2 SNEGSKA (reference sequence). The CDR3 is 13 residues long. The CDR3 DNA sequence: TGCAGTGCTAGAGTAAGGGGGGCATACGAGCAGTACTTC. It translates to CSARVRGAYEQYF.

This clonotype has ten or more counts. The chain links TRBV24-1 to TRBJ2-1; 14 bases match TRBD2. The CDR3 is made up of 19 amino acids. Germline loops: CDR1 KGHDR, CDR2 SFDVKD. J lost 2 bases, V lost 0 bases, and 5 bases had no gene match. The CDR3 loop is CATSDLRTSGGFTYNEQFF. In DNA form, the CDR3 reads TGTGCCACCAGTGATTTGAGGACTAGCGGGGGGTTCACCTACAATGAGCAGTTCTTC.

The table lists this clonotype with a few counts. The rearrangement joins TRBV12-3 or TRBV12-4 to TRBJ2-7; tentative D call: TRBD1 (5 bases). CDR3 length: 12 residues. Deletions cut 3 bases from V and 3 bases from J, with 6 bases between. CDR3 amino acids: CASSLTVYEQYF. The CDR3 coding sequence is TGTGCCAGCAGTTTGACAGTCTACGAGCAGTACTTC.

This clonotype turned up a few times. The CDR3 coding sequence is TGTGCCAGCAGCCCCCGGGGTCCTACCTACGAGCAGTACTTC. This gives the protein CASSPRGPTYEQYF. This chain joins TRBV7-9 and TRBJ2-7, with D tentatively TRBD2 (5 bases). The CDR3 has 14 amino acids. Trimming removed 5 bases at V and 2 bases at J, with 13 bases between. Germline V lookup: CDR1 SEHNR, CDR2 FQNEAQ (reference sequence).

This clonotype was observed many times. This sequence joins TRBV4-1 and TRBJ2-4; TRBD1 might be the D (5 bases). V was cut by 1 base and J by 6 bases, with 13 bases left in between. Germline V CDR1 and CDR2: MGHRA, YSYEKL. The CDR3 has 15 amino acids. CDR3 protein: CASSQGQGILNIQYF. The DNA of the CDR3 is TGCGCCAGCAGCCAAGGGCAGGGAATTTTAAACATTCAGTACTTC.

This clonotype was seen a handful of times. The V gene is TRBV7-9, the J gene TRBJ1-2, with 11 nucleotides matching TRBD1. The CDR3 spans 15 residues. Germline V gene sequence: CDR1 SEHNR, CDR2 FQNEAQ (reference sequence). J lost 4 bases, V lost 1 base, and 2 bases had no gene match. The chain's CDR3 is CASSLGTGGGYGYTF. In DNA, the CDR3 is TGTGCCAGCAGCTTAGGGACAGGGGGCGGCTATGGCTACACCTTC.

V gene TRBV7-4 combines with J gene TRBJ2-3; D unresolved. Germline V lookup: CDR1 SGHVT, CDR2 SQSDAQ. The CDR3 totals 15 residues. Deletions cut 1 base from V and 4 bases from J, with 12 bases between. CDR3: CASSLGPGHPDTQYF. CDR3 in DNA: TGTGCCAGCAGCTTAGGTCCAGGCCACCCAGATACGCAGTATTTT.

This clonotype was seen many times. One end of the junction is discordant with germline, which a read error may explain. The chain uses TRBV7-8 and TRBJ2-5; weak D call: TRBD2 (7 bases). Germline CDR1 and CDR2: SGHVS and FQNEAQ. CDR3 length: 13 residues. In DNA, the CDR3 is TGTGCCAGCAGCTCAACCAAAAGGGGGGGGGGTCGCTTC. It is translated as CASSSTKRGGGRF.

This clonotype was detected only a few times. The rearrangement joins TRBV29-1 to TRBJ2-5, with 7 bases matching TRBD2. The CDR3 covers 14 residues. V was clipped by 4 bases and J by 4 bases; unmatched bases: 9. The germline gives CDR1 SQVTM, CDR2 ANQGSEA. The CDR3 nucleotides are TGCAGCGTTGTGTTGCAGGGAGGGCCAGAGACCCAGTACTTC. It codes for CSVVLQGGPETQYF.

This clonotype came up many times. CDR3 coding DNA: TGCGCCAGCAGCCAGTTAGCGGGGGAAGAGACCCAGTACTTC. It encodes CASSQLAGEETQYF. This chain uses TRBV4-1 with TRBJ2-5, with 9 bases matching TRBD2. V gave up 3 bases and J gave up 3 bases; unmatched junction bases: 2. Germline loops: CDR1 MGHRA, CDR2 YSYEKL. CDR3 length: 14 residues.

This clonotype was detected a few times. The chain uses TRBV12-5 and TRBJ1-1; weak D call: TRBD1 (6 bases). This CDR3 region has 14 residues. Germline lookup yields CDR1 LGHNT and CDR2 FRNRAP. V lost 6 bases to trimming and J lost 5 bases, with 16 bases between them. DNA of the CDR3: TGTGCTAGTGGGGGAGGCAGGGGTTGGACTGAAGCTTTCTTT. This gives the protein CASGGGRGWTEAFF.

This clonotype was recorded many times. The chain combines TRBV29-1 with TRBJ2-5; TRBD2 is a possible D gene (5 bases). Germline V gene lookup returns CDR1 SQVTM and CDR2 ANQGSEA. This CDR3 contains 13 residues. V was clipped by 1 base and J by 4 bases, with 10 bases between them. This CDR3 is CSVEAGLGETQYF. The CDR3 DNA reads TGCAGCGTTGAAGCCGGACTGGGAGAGACCCAGTACTTC.